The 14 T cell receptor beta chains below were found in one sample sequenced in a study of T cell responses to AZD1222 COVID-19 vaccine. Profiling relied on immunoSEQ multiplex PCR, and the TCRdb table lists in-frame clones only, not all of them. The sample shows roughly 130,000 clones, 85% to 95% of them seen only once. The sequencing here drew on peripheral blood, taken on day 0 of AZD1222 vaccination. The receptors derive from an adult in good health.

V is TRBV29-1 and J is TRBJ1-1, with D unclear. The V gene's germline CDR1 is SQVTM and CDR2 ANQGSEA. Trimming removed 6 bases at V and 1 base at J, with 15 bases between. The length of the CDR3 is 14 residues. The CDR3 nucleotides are TGCAGCGTCGACCTTCGGGGAAGGAACACTGAAGCTTTCTTT. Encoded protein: CSVDLRGRNTEAFF.

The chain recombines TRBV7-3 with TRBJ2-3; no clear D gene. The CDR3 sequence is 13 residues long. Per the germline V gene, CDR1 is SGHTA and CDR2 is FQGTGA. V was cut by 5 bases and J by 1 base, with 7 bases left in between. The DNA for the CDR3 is TGTGCCAGCAGCCTCGGCCGCACAGATACGCAGTATTTT. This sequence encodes CASSLGRTDTQYF.

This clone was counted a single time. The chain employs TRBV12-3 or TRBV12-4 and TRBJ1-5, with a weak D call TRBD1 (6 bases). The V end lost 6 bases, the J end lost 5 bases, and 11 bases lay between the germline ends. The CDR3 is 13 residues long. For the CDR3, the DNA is TGTGCCAGCAGCATGGACAGTGATCAGCCCCAGCATTTT. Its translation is CASSMDSDQPQHF.

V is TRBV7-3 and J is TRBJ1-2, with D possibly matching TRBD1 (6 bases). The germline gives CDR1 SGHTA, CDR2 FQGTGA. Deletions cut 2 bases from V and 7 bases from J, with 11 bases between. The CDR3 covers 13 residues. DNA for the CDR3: TGTGCCAGCAGCTTAGGCCCAGGGGCTGGCTACACCTTC. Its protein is CASSLGPGAGYTF.

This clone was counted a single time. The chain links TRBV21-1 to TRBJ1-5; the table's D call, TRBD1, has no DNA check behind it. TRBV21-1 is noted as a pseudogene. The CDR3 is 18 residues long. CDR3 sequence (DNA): TGTGCCAGCAGCATTTTACAGGTCCCCCCGGGTAGCAATCAGCCCCAGCATTTT. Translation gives CASSILQVPPGSNQPQHF.

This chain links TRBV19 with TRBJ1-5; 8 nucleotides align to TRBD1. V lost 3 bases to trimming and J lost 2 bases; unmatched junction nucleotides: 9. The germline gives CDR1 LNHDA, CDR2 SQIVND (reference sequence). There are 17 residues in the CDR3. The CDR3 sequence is CASSISGQAIGNQPQHF. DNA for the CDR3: TGTGCCAGTAGTATCTCGGGACAGGCTATAGGCAATCAGCCCCAGCATTTT.

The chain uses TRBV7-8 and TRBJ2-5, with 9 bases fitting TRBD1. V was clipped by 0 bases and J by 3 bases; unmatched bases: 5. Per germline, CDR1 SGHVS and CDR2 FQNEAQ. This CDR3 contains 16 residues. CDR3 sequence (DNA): TGTGCCAGCAGCTTAGCGGGGACAGGGATGGAAGAGACCCAGTACTTC. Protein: CASSLAGTGMEETQYF.

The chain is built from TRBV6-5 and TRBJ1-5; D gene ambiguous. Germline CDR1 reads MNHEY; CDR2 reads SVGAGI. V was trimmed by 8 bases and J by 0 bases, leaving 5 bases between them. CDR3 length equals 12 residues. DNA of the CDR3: TGTGCCAGCCGCGATAGCAATCAGCCCCAGCATTTT. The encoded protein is CASRDSNQPQHF.

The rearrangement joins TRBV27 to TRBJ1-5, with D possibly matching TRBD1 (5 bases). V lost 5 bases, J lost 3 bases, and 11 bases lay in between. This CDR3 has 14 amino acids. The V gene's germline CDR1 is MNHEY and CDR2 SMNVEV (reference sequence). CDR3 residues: CASSDGQFNQPQHF. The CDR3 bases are TGTGCCAGCAGTGACGGACAATTCAATCAGCCCCAGCATTTT.

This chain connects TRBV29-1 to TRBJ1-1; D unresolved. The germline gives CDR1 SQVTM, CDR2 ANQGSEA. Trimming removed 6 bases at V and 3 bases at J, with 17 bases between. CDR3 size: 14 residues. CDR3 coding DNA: TGCAGCGTCGTACCCCGTACAGATTACACTGAAGCTTTCTTT. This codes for CSVVPRTDYTEAFF.

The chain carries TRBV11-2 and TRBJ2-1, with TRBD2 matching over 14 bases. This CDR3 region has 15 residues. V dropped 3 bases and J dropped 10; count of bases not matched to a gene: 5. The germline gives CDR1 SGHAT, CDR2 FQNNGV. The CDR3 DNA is TGTGCCAGCAGCTTCGGACTAGCGGGGGGACAGGAGCAGTTCTTC. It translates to CASSFGLAGGQEQFF.

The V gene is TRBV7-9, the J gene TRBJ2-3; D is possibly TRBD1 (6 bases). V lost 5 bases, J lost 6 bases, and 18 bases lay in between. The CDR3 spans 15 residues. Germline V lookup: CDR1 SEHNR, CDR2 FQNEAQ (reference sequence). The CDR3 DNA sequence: TGTGCCAGCAGCGCCCCCGGGGTAAGGGGGGATACGCAGTATTTT. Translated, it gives CASSAPGVRGDTQYF.

The CDR3 nucleotides read TGCGCCAGCAGCCAAGATAGGCCGCAGGGGGCTTTCTCTGGAAACACCATATATTTT. This gives the protein CASSQDRPQGAFSGNTIYF. This sequence joins TRBV4-1 and TRBJ1-3; 8 bases are shared with TRBD1. CDR1 is MGHRA, CDR2 YSYEKL, per germline. Trimming cost V 0 bases and J 0 bases; bases outside gene matches: 10. The CDR3 length is 19 residues.

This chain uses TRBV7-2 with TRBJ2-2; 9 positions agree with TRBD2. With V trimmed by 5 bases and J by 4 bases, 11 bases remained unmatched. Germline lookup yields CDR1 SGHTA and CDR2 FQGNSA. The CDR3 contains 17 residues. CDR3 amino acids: CASSLGGRGGGTGELFF. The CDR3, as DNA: TGTGCCAGCAGCCTCGGTGGGCGGGGGGGCGGCACCGGGGAGCTGTTTTTT.